Following are 12 T cell receptor beta chains from one sample sequenced in a study of vaccination and CD4 T cells after COVID-19. No antigen has been identified for these receptors. Treatment meaning: roughly 11-day PBMC culture with coronavirus spike peptide pools or control peptides (ViraFEST assay). At the Johns Hopkins FTIC core, DNA taken from cultured CD4+ T cells was sequenced by way of the Oncomine TCR Beta short-read assay. MiXCR was run by TCRdb on the PCR reads, yielding one entry per CDR3 protein. The sample records 15,000 to 20,000 distinct CDR3 sequences, about half being singletons. Sequenced material: CD4+ T cells from blood, cultured in vitro. These receptors came from a human donor who had recovered from COVID-19.

The rearrangement joins TRBV7-9 to TRBJ1-2, with 7 bases aligning to TRBD1. After removal of 3 bases from V and 4 bases from J, the junction contained 2 bases not matched to a gene. Germline lookup yields CDR1 SEHNR and CDR2 FQNEAQ (reference sequence). This CDR3 is built from 13 residues. The chain's CDR3 is CASSLTGTYGYTF. The CDR3 DNA follows: TGTGCCAGCAGCTTGACAGGGACCTATGGCTACACCTTC.

This clonotype has only a few counts. The genes are TRBV20-1 and TRBJ1-1; TRBD1 aligns across 7 bases. The V segment lost 3 bases and the J segment 0 bases; nucleotides outside the gene matches: 4. CDR1 and CDR2 from the germline V gene are DFQATT and SNEGSKA (reference sequence). This CDR3 spans 14 amino acids. As DNA, the CDR3 is TGCAGTGCTAGTACAGGGGTCCTGAACACTGAAGCTTTCTTT. Translation gives CSASTGVLNTEAFF.

This clonotype was picked up a small number of times. V gene TRBV15 combines with J gene TRBJ2-7; D may be TRBD1 (6 bases). V lost 0 bases and J lost 3, with 12 bases in between. The CDR3 totals 15 residues. Germline V gene data show CDR1 as LNHNV and CDR2 as YYDKDF (reference sequence). CDR3 sequence: CATSRDFQGHYEQYF. CDR3 DNA: TGTGCCACCAGCAGAGATTTCCAGGGACACTACGAGCAGTACTTC.

This clonotype was seen more than once but under ten times. An end of the junction does not agree with germline; a read error may underlie this. This chain uses TRBV6-5 with TRBJ2-4, with TRBD1 matching over 10 bases. Per the germline V gene, CDR1 is MNHEY and CDR2 is SVGAGI. There are 13 residues in the CDR3. The CDR3 sequence: CASSSSGTGAPNF. The CDR3 bases are TGTGCCAGCAGTTCCTCCGGGACAGGGGCCCCAAACTTC.

The chain joins TRBV6-1 to TRBJ1-1; 7 nucleotides agree with TRBD1. The trim removed 3 bases at V and 4 bases at J, leaving 8 bases unmatched. The CDR3 has 15 residues. CDR1 and CDR2 from the germline V gene are MNHNS and SASEGT. CDR3 loop: CASSDHGTAGTEAFF. The CDR3 DNA sequence: TGTGCCAGCAGTGACCACGGGACAGCGGGCACTGAAGCTTTCTTT.

The V and J genes are TRBV30 and TRBJ1-1; D may be TRBD1 (5 bases). This CDR3 comprises 12 residues. V shed 2 bases and J shed 8 bases, with 12 bases lying between them. CDR1 and CDR2 from the germline V gene are GTSNPN and SVGIG (reference sequence). CDR3 residues: CAWSRGRVEAFF. CDR3 in DNA: TGTGCCTGGAGTCGGGGCAGGGTCGAAGCTTTCTTT.

A few counts support this clonotype. The V and J genes are TRBV11-2 and TRBJ2-5; 9 bases align to TRBD2. This CDR3 region has 15 residues. The V segment lost 4 bases and the J segment 9 bases; nucleotides outside the gene matches: 12. Germline loops: CDR1 SGHAT, CDR2 FQNNGV. The CDR3 sequence: CASSWDIAGAPPQYF. CDR3 DNA: TGTGCCAGCAGCTGGGACATAGCGGGGGCCCCGCCCCAGTACTTC.

In its sample, this clonotype was seen a few times. V gene TRBV6-7 combines with J gene TRBJ2-7; TRBD1 matches at 7 bases. TRBV6-7 is given ORF status, its function remaining uncertain. The CDR3 is made up of 14 amino acids. V was clipped by 5 bases and J by 2 bases; unmatched bases: 6. DNA of the CDR3: TGTGCCAGCAGTAGCCGACAGGGACCCTACGAGCAGTACTTC. Its translation is CASSSRQGPYEQYF.

The CDR3 sequence: CASSYSGREKETQYF. The CDR3 nucleotides are TGTGCCAGCAGTTACTCCGGCAGGGAGAAAGAGACCCAGTACTTC. The rearrangement uses TRBV6-2 or TRBV6-3 and TRBJ2-5, with D possibly being TRBD1 or TRBD2 (5 bases each). This CDR3 has 15 residues. CDR1 is MNHEY, CDR2 SVGEGT, per germline. V lost 0 bases and J 3 bases, leaving 11 bases between the germline ends.

This clonotype has more than one count but fewer than ten. V usage is TRBV20-1 and J usage is TRBJ2-7; perhaps TRBD1 as D (5 bases). Trimming took 6 bases from V and 0 from J, leaving 18 bases between them. Germline CDR1 DFQATT, CDR2 SNEGSKA (reference sequence). The CDR3 contains 15 residues. The DNA for the CDR3 is TGCAGTGCCAATTCGCGACAGTACCACTCCTACGAGCAGTACTTC. Amino acid sequence: CSANSRQYHSYEQYF.

The chain joins TRBV6-1 to TRBJ1-5; D gene unclear. V dropped 3 bases and J dropped 6 bases, with 15 bases sitting between them. The CDR3 totals 15 residues. Germline CDR1 reads MNHNS; CDR2 reads SASEGT. The CDR3 reads CASSEAVATSQPQHF. The CDR3 region has the DNA TGTGCCAGCAGTGAGGCCGTGGCCACAAGTCAGCCCCAGCATTTT.

This chain connects TRBV7-6 to TRBJ2-7; D remains ambiguous. CDR3 size: 15 residues. V lost 5 bases, J lost 0 bases, and 14 bases lay in between. The germline gives CDR1 SGHVS, CDR2 FNYEAQ. This chain's CDR3 is CASSQEPQSSYEQYF. The DNA for the CDR3 is TGTGCCAGCAGCCAAGAGCCGCAAAGCTCCTACGAGCAGTACTTC.